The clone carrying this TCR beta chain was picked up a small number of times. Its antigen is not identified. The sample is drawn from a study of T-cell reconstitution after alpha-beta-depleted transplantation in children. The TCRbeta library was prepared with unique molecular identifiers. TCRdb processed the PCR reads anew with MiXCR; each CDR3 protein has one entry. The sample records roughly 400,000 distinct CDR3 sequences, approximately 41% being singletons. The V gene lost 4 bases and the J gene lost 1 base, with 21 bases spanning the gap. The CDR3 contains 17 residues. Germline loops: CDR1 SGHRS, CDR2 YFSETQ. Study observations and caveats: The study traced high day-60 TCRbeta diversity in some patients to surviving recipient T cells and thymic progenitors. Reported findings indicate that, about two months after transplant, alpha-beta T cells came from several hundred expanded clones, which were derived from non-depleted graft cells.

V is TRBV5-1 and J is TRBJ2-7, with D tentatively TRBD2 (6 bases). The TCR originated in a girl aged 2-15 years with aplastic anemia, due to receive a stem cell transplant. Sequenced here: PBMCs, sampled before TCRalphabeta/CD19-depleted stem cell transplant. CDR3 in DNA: TGCGCCAGCAGCCTGGGAGGACTCGGACGCCAATCCTACGAGCAGTACTTC. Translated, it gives CASSLGGLGRQSYEQYF.